These 27 T cell receptor beta chains came from one sample sequenced in a study of blood T cell repertoires in COVID-19. The assay was immunoSEQ multiplex PCR, and TCRdb's table has in-frame clones only and misses some. The sample includes roughly 240,000 clones, roughly 80% seen only once; the top ten take 3.5% to 5.5%. Sequences were obtained from peripheral blood. Every receptor here comes from a man aged 55 to 70 who had recovered from COVID-19.

CDR3 nucleotides: TGCGCCAGCAGCCAATGGGGAGCTAGCGGGGGGGAAGATACGCAGTATTTT. Amino acid sequence: CASSQWGASGGEDTQYF. The genes are TRBV5-1 and TRBJ2-3; 12 bases are shared with TRBD2. With 4 bases clipped from V and 5 bases from J, the junction kept 11 bases outside the gene matches. This CDR3 contains 17 residues. Germline V gives CDR1 SGHRS, CDR2 YFSETQ.

This sequence joins TRBV5-6 and TRBJ2-1, with TRBD1 matching 7 bases. J lost 8 bases, V lost 5 bases, and 7 bases had no gene match. CDR3 size: 13 residues. Germline assignment: CDR1 SGHDT and CDR2 YYEEEE. The CDR3 DNA follows: TGTGCCAGCAGGCGAACAGGGGTCTATGAGCAGTTCTTC. Translated: CASRRTGVYEQFF.

The chain employs TRBV2 and TRBJ2-7; 7 nucleotides align to TRBD1. CDR1 and CDR2 (germline): SNHLY, FYNNEI. V was pared by 6 bases and J by 0 bases, with 8 bases of the junction left unmatched. The CDR3 spans 15 residues. CDR3 amino acids: CASRATGSRSYEQYF. The DNA of the CDR3 is TGTGCCAGCAGGGCGACAGGGAGCCGCTCCTACGAGCAGTACTTC.

The rearrangement links TRBV5-4 to TRBJ1-2; 7 positions match TRBD1. Germline-derived CDR1 and CDR2 are SGHNT and YYREEE (reference sequence). The J segment lost 8 bases and the V segment lost 3 bases, leaving 7 bases of the junction unmatched. This CDR3 region has 13 residues. The CDR3 is CASSWDSRGGYTF. For the CDR3, the DNA is TGTGCCAGCAGCTGGGACAGCCGCGGGGGCTACACCTTC.

The chain recombines TRBV7-9 with TRBJ2-1, with D possibly being TRBD1 (5 bases). There are 15 residues in the CDR3. Between the trimmed V and J ends, which lost 5 bases and 5 bases, there was a span of 16 bases. The germline CDR1 and CDR2 sequences are SEHNR and FQNEAQ (reference sequence). The CDR3 region is CASSPPTWGDNEQFF. CDR3 in DNA: TGTGCCAGCAGCCCCCCCACATGGGGCGACAATGAGCAGTTCTTC.

This clone was seen only a few times. The CDR3 DNA follows: TGTGCCAGCAGCGTAGCGACAGGGAGGGATACGCAGTATTTT. The encoded protein is CASSVATGRDTQYF. The chain couples TRBV9 to TRBJ2-3, with D perhaps TRBD1 (7 bases). Trimming pared 0 bases from V and 6 bases from J, leaving 11 bases between. This CDR3 comprises 14 residues. Germline V lookup: CDR1 SGDLS, CDR2 YYNGEE. Using reference TRBV9 and TRBJ2-3 for the parts outside the CDR3, the full variable domain is DSGVTQTPKHLITATGQRVTLRCSPRSGDLSVYWYQQSLDQGLQFLIQYYNGEERAKGNILERFSAQQFPDLHSELNLSSLELGDSALYFCASSVATGRDTQYFGPGTRLTVL.

This chain uses TRBV5-1 with TRBJ2-3; tentative D call: TRBD1 (6 bases). Germline V gene data show CDR1 as SGHRS and CDR2 as YFSETQ. Trimming removed 2 bases from V and 0 bases from J, with 13 bases in between. The CDR3 length is 16 residues. CDR3 amino acids: CASSLGQLPSTDTQYF. The CDR3 DNA reads as TGCGCCAGCAGCTTAGGACAGTTACCTAGCACAGATACGCAGTATTTT.

V usage is TRBV28 and J usage is TRBJ1-2, with a possible D match to TRBD1 (5 bases). CDR3 length: 13 residues. The V end was cut by 5 bases, the J end by 3 bases, with 10 bases between. Per the germline V gene, CDR1 is MDHEN and CDR2 is SYDVKM. The DNA for the CDR3 is TGTGCCAGCAGTGCGACAGATTACTATGGCTACACCTTC. It is translated as CASSATDYYGYTF.

The rearrangement links TRBV5-6 to TRBJ2-1; 8 bases line up with TRBD2. Trimming took 4 bases from V and 3 from J; bases not matched to a gene: 9. This CDR3 has 16 residues. Germline loops: CDR1 SGHDT, CDR2 YYEEEE. In DNA, the CDR3 is TGTGCCAGCAGCCGACAGCGGGGGCTCTACTACAATGAGCAGTTCTTC. This translates into CASSRQRGLYYNEQFF.

In nucleotides, the CDR3 is TGTGCCAGCAGCAAACAGGGAGTCACAGATACGCAGTATTTT. Translating it yields CASSKQGVTDTQYF. This chain links TRBV7-9 with TRBJ2-3; maybe TRBD1 (6 bases). CDR3 length: 14 amino acids. Trimming took off 5 bases at V and 2 bases at J, with 11 bases between the two ends. Germline-derived CDR1 and CDR2 are SEHNR and FQNEAQ (reference sequence).

V usage is TRBV15 and J usage is TRBJ1-5; the D is unclear. Trimming pared 2 bases from V and 4 bases from J, leaving 6 bases between. The CDR3 runs to 13 residues. The V gene's germline CDR1 is LNHNV and CDR2 YYDKDF (reference sequence). The CDR3 region has the DNA TGTGCCACCAGCAGACAGGTTAATCAGCCCCAGCATTTT. Its translation: CATSRQVNQPQHF. Supplemented by reference TRBV15 and TRBJ1-5, the full variable domain reads DAMVIQNPRYQVTQFGKPVTLSCSQTLNHNVMYWYQQKSSQAPKLLFHYYDKDFNNEADTPDNFQSRRPNTSFCFLDIRSPGLGDTAMYLCATSRQVNQPQHFGDGTRLSIL.

The chain links TRBV7-9 to TRBJ2-7; 7 positions agree with TRBD2. J was trimmed by 6 bases and V by 4 bases; bases with no gene match: 3. CDR1 is SEHNR and CDR2 is FQNEAQ in the germline V gene (reference sequence). The CDR3 contains 12 residues. The CDR3 DNA sequence: TGTGCCAGCAGCTGGGCTAGCGGCGAGCAGTACTTC. This codes for CASSWASGEQYF.

V and J are TRBV2 and TRBJ2-1; D gene uncertain. The germline V gene encodes CDR1 SNHLY and CDR2 FYNNEI. V lost 0 bases and J lost 8, with 20 bases in between. The CDR3 has 17 amino acids. The CDR3 sequence is CASSEALRSDSLDEQFF. The CDR3 bases are TGTGCCAGCAGTGAAGCGCTTCGGAGCGATAGCCTGGATGAGCAGTTCTTC.

The chain recombines TRBV5-1 with TRBJ1-4; 7 bases align to TRBD1. The trim removed 4 bases at V and 5 bases at J, leaving 8 bases unmatched. The CDR3 spans 15 residues. Germline V gene sequence: CDR1 SGHRS, CDR2 YFSETQ. The CDR3 reads CASSRGTGQNEKLFF. Here the CDR3 DNA reads TGCGCCAGCAGCCGCGGGACGGGACAGAATGAAAAACTGTTTTTT.

The chain links TRBV3-1 (or the pseudogene TRBV3-2) to TRBJ2-2, with D possibly TRBD2 on 6 matching bases. The V end was cut by 0 bases, the J end by 1 base, with 15 bases between. The germline gives CDR1 LGHDT, CDR2 YNNKEL (reference sequence). The CDR3 is made up of 18 amino acids. The DNA of the CDR3 is TGTGCCAGCAGCCAAGAGTGGGATTGGGGGGAGAACACCGGGGAGCTGTTTTTT. This codes for CASSQEWDWGENTGELFF.

The V gene is TRBV5-1, the J gene TRBJ2-7, with 7 bases fitting TRBD1. With 3 bases clipped from V and 4 bases from J, the junction kept 7 bases outside the gene matches. The V gene's germline CDR1 is SGHRS and CDR2 YFSETQ. This CDR3 region has 14 residues. The CDR3 sequence is CASSSGQPGYEQYF. CDR3 coding DNA: TGCGCCAGCAGCTCGGGACAGCCTGGGTACGAGCAGTACTTC. Supplemented by reference TRBV5-1 and TRBJ2-7, the full variable domain reads KAGVTQTPRYLIKTRGQQVTLSCSPISGHRSVSWYQQTPGQGLQFLFEYFSETQRNKGNFPGRFSGRQFSNSRSEMNVSTLELGDSALYLCASSSGQPGYEQYFGPGTRLTVT.

The J gene is TRBJ1-1, the V gene TRBV2, with D unresolved. V dropped 5 bases and J dropped 0 bases, with 10 bases sitting between them. This CDR3 is built from 14 residues. CDR1 and CDR2 (germline): SNHLY, FYNNEI. The CDR3 reads CASSQELLNTEAFF. The CDR3 DNA is TGTGCCAGCAGTCAGGAATTACTGAACACTGAAGCTTTCTTT.

V gene TRBV6-1 combines with J gene TRBJ1-5, with a weak D call TRBD1 (5 bases). There are 17 residues in the CDR3. V was pared by 2 bases and J by 0 bases, with 14 bases between. Germline V lookup: CDR1 MNHNS, CDR2 SASEGT. CDR3 residues: CASSERGREYSNQPQHF. CDR3 bases: TGTGCCAGCAGTGAACGGGGGAGAGAATATAGCAATCAGCCCCAGCATTTT.

The chain carries TRBV30 and TRBJ1-2; possibly TRBD1 for D (5 bases). The germline gives CDR1 GTSNPN, CDR2 SVGIG (reference sequence). Trimming removed 3 bases from V and 4 bases from J, with 12 bases in between. The CDR3 runs to 13 residues. For the CDR3, the DNA is TGTGCCTGGAGCCGACAGAAATCCTATGGCTACACCTTC. This gives the protein CAWSRQKSYGYTF.

This clone appeared once. The chain has TRBV5-1 and TRBJ2-5; 7 bases align to TRBD2. V gave up 0 bases and J gave up 3 bases; unmatched junction bases: 2. Germline V lookup: CDR1 SGHRS, CDR2 YFSETQ. The CDR3 runs to 14 residues. Here the CDR3 reads CASSLAREKETQYF. CDR3 bases: TGCGCCAGCAGCTTGGCGCGGGAGAAAGAGACCCAGTACTTC.

The rearrangement links TRBV4-2 to TRBJ2-2; D is possibly TRBD2 (6 bases). Per the germline V gene, CDR1 is LGHNA and CDR2 is YNFKEQ. The CDR3 covers 17 residues. V lost 4 bases and J 1 base, leaving 16 bases between the germline ends. DNA for the CDR3: TGTGCCAGCAGCCCGGCGTCGGGAGCGGGGAACACCGGGGAGCTGTTTTTT. Translation gives CASSPASGAGNTGELFF.

The table lists this clone with a few counts. The chain has TRBV30 and TRBJ2-6; D possibly corresponds to TRBD1 (5 bases). Germline V gene data show CDR1 as GTSNPN and CDR2 as SVGIG (reference sequence). The ends were cut back, 3 bases at V and 9 bases at J, with 18 bases in the middle. The CDR3 sequence is 15 residues long. The CDR3 nucleotides are TGTGCCTGGAGGGCCTTGGGCAGGGAACTCAACGTCCTGACTTTC. Translated: CAWRALGRELNVLTF.

The J gene is TRBJ2-3, the V gene TRBV20-1, with 14 bases that match TRBD2. This CDR3 comprises 20 residues. Germline V CDR1 and CDR2: DFQATT, SNEGSKA (reference sequence). Unmatched junction bases numbered 20, after V lost 3 bases and J lost 6 bases. CDR3 residues: CSASPQRPGLAGEVADTQYF. The DNA of the CDR3 is TGCAGTGCTAGTCCCCAACGACCGGGACTAGCGGGAGAGGTTGCTGATACGCAGTATTTT.

V gene TRBV24-1 combines with J gene TRBJ2-3; the match to TRBD1 covers 9 bases. The CDR3 is 18 residues long. Germline V gene data show CDR1 as KGHDR and CDR2 as SFDVKD. Trimming took 7 bases from V and 4 from J; bases not matched to a gene: 17. DNA of the CDR3: TGTGCCACCAGCCTCCCGGGACAGGGTTCGTGGGAAGCAGATACGCAGTATTTT. Translation: CATSLPGQGSWEADTQYF.

This clone was found a few times. This chain uses TRBV18 with TRBJ2-7; D perhaps matches TRBD2 (6 bases). Germline V lookup: CDR1 KGHSH, CDR2 LQKENI. V was trimmed by 3 bases and J by 6 bases, leaving 21 bases between them. This CDR3 region has 16 residues. In nucleotides, the CDR3 is TGTGCCAGCTCACCGCGCGGGGATGGGGGTTCCCGCGAGCAGTACTTC. It is translated as CASSPRGDGGSREQYF. Filled out from reference TRBV18 and TRBJ2-7, the complete variable domain reads NAGVMQNPRHLVRRRGQEARLRCSPMKGHSHVYWYRQLPEEGLKFMVYLQKENIIDESGMPKERFSAEFPKEGPSILRIQQVVRGDSAAYFCASSPRGDGGSREQYFGPGTRLTVT.

The rearrangement uses TRBV19 and TRBJ2-2; no clear D. Germline loops: CDR1 LNHDA, CDR2 SQIVND (reference sequence). The CDR3 totals 15 residues. V was trimmed by 1 base and J by 0 bases, leaving 6 bases between them. The CDR3 region is CASSIGFANTGELFF. The CDR3 DNA sequence: TGTGCCAGTAGTATAGGTTTCGCGAACACCGGGGAGCTGTTTTTT.

The rearrangement uses TRBV7-3 and TRBJ2-1, with 11 bases identical to TRBD2. V was pared by 5 bases and J by 4 bases, with 4 bases of the junction left unmatched. Germline CDR1 is SGHTA and CDR2 is FQGTGA. This CDR3 comprises 15 residues. The CDR3 nucleotides read TGTGCCAGCAGCGTAGCGGGGGGGCCTTACAATGAGCAGTTCTTC. It encodes CASSVAGGPYNEQFF.